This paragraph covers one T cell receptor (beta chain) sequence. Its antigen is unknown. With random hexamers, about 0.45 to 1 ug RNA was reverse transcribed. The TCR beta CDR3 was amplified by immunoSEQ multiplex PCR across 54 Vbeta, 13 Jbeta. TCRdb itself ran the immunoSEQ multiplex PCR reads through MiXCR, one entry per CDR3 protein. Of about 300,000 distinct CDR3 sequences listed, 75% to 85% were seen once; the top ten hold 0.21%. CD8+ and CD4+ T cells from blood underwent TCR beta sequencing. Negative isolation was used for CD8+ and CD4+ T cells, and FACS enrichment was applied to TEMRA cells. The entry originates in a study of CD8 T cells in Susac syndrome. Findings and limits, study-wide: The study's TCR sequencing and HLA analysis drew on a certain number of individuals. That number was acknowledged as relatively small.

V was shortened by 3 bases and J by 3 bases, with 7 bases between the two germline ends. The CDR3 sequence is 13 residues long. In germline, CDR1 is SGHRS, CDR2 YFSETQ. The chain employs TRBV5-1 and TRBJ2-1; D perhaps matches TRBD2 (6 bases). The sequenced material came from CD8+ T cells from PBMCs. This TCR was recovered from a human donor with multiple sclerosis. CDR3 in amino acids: CASSWDFYNEQFF. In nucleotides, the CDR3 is TGCGCCAGCAGCTGGGACTTCTACAATGAGCAGTTCTTC.